The clone carrying this TCR beta chain occurred a few times. Antigen specificity is unknown. TCRdb re-called the reads with MiXCR, one entry per CDR3 protein. The table shows about 600,000 distinct CDR3 sequences, with 24% occurring only once. This entry belongs to a study of T cell repertoires in cytomegalovirus infection. Looking at the study overall: Public TCR beta signatures indicated both CMV infection and matching HLA type. General study results and limits: Ex vivo responses were dominated by HLA-C-restricted CMV-specific TCR beta clonotypes. Carriers of CMV and the relevant HLA type were discriminated by public TCR beta frequency.

This TCR derives from a human donor in good health (CMV status not recorded). Some clones in this sample may be carry-over from other donors' samples. Input material: CD8+ T cells from PBMCs.

This chain's CDR3 is CASSPASRDRVGYTF. The CDR3 DNA follows: TGTGCCAGCAGCCCAGCCTCCCGGGACAGAGTTGGCTACACCTTC. The chain is built from TRBV5-6 and TRBJ1-2, with 7 bases identical to TRBD1. The CDR3 runs to 15 residues. Germline loops: CDR1 SGHDT, CDR2 YYEEEE. Trimming cost V 4 bases and J 7 bases; bases outside gene matches: 13.